These T cell receptor beta chains were read from a single sample in a study of blood T cell repertoires in COVID-19. Assay used: immunoSEQ multiplex PCR; TCRdb lists only in-frame clones, some missing. The sample consists of over 120,000 clones, 88% of them appearing once. The source material was peripheral blood. All receptors come from a man aged 70-80 years with acute or convalescent COVID-19. Each CDR3 is given with its conserved first and last residue. D genes are given only for firm matches. Size values are once, few and many counts, or a class for expanded clones, and some rows have none.

CDR3: CASSPRGSGVQETQYF; DNA: TGTGCCAGCAGCCCCCGTGGCAGCGGGGTCCAAGAGACCCAGTACTTC; J: TRBJ2-5; length: 16; V: TRBV7-2; D: TRBD2; size: .
CDR3: CASSQDWPDEQYF; DNA: TGTGCCAGCTCCCAGGACTGGCCTGACGAGCAGTACTTC; J: TRBJ2-7; length: 13; V: TRBV18; D: .; size: .
CDR3: CASSVGTSETFRYEQYF; DNA: TGCGCCAGCAGCGTCGGGACTAGCGAGACATTCAGATACGAGCAGTACTTC; J: TRBJ2-7; length: 17; V: TRBV5-1; D: TRBD2; size: .
CDR3: CASSQGGEGNTEAFF; DNA: TGTGCCAGCAGCCAAGGGGGGGAGGGGAACACTGAAGCTTTCTTT; J: TRBJ1-1; length: 15; V: TRBV4-2; D: .; size: .
CDR3: CAISVGQGNYGYTF; DNA: TGTGCCATCAGTGTGGGACAGGGAAACTATGGCTACACCTTC; J: TRBJ1-2; length: 14; V: TRBV10-3; D: TRBD1; size: .
CDR3: CASSFTSGIGTGELFF; DNA: TGTGCCAGCAGCTTTACTAGCGGGATTGGCACCGGGGAGCTGTTTTTT; J: TRBJ2-2; length: 16; V: TRBV7-8; D: TRBD2; size: .
CDR3: CASSMSAGEKLFF; DNA: TGTGCCAGTAGTATGTCGGCGGGTGAAAAACTGTTTTTT; J: TRBJ1-4; length: 13; V: TRBV19; D: .; size: .
CDR3: CASSLGLVGEGYEQYF; DNA: TGCGCCAGCAGCTTGGGGCTAGTAGGGGAAGGGTACGAGCAGTACTTC; J: TRBJ2-7; length: 16; V: TRBV5-1; D: .; size: .
CDR3: CASSRLDNSPLHF; DNA: TGTGCCAGCTCGCGCCTGGATAATTCACCCCTCCACTTT; J: TRBJ1-6; length: 13; V: TRBV3-1/TRBV3-2; D: .; size: .
CDR3: CASSLIMAGALDF; DNA: TGCGCCAGCAGCTTGATAATGGCAGGGGCTCTAGACTTC; J: TRBJ2-7; length: 13; V: TRBV5-1; D: .; size: .
CDR3: CASTPAGETQYF; DNA: TGTGCCAGCACCCCCGCCGGAGAGACCCAGTACTTC; J: TRBJ2-5; length: 12; V: TRBV6-5; D: .; size: .
CDR3: CATSIYLGQAVPNRVYF; DNA: TGTGCCACCAGCATCTACCTGGGACAGGCGGTACCAAACAGGGTATATTTT; J: TRBJ1-3; length: 17; V: TRBV15; D: TRBD1; size: .
CDR3: CASSQDGTVSANEKLFF; DNA: TGCGCCAGCAGCCAAGATGGGACAGTCTCAGCTAATGAAAAACTGTTTTTT; J: TRBJ1-4; length: 17; V: TRBV4-1; D: TRBD1; size: .
CDR3: CASSFSGQGSPAYEQYF; DNA: TGCGCCAGCAGCTTTTCGGGACAGGGATCACCTGCCTACGAGCAGTACTTC; J: TRBJ2-7; length: 17; V: TRBV5-1; D: TRBD1; size: .
CDR3: CASSLLGSHTDTQYF; DNA: TGTGCCAGCAGTTTATTGGGCAGCCACACAGATACGCAGTATTTT; J: TRBJ2-3; length: 15; V: TRBV27; D: .; size: .
CDR3: CASSLGGDRGYTF; DNA: TGTGCCAGCAGCTTAGGAGGCGACAGGGGCTACACCTTC; J: TRBJ1-2; length: 13; V: TRBV7-9; D: .; size: once
CDR3: CASSLEGQPSGANVLTF; DNA: TGTGCCAGCAGCTTGGAGGGACAGCCGTCTGGGGCCAACGTCCTGACTTTC; J: TRBJ2-6; length: 17; V: TRBV5-8; D: TRBD1; size: .
CDR3: CASSSTPGTEAFF; DNA: TGTGCCAGCAGCTCGACCCCGGGCACTGAAGCTTTCTTT; J: TRBJ1-1; length: 13; V: TRBV7-7; D: .; size: .
CDR3: CASSQGAEAFF; DNA: TGTGCCAGCAGTCAGGGCGCTGAAGCTTTCTTT; J: TRBJ1-1; length: 11; V: TRBV6-2/TRBV6-3; D: .; size: .
CDR3: CASSDRGSNYGYTF; DNA: TGTGCCAGCAGTGACAGGGGGTCTAACTATGGCTACACCTTC; J: TRBJ1-2; length: 14; V: TRBV25-1; D: TRBD1; size: .
CDR3: CASSPRVGIGNTEAFF; DNA: TGTGCCAGCAGCCCCAGGGTGGGGATTGGGAACACTGAAGCTTTCTTT; J: TRBJ1-1; length: 16; V: TRBV7-9; D: .; size: .
CDR3: CASSSDSIYGYTF; DNA: TGTGCCAGCAGTTCGGACAGCATCTATGGCTACACCTTC; J: TRBJ1-2; length: 13; V: TRBV27; D: .; size: .
CDR3: CASSLSSGSDEQYF; DNA: TGTGCCAGCAGTTTATCATCGGGGTCCGACGAGCAGTACTTC; J: TRBJ2-7; length: 14; V: TRBV27; D: .; size: .
CDR3: CASSVPASASFYF; DNA: TGTGCCAGCAGTGTTCCAGCGAGCGCCTCCTTCTATTTT; J: TRBJ2-3; length: 13; V: TRBV2; D: .; size: .
CDR3: CASSGGQGHTEAFF; DNA: TGCGCCAGCAGCGGCGGACAGGGGCACACTGAAGCTTTCTTT; J: TRBJ1-1; length: 14; V: TRBV5-1; D: TRBD1; size: .
CDR3: CASSIDRARGYTF; DNA: TGTGCCAGCAGTATCGACAGGGCTCGGGGCTACACCTTC; J: TRBJ1-2; length: 13; V: TRBV6-5; D: TRBD1; size: .
CDR3: CATMDRLNTGELFF; DNA: TGTGCCACTATGGACAGGCTGAACACCGGGGAGCTGTTTTTT; J: TRBJ2-2; length: 14; V: TRBV30; D: TRBD1; size: once
CDR3: CASSPEANSGNTIYF; DNA: TGTGCCAGCTCACCCGAGGCAAACTCTGGAAACACCATATATTTT; J: TRBJ1-3; length: 15; V: TRBV18; D: .; size: .
CDR3: CATARPGSGTDTQYF; DNA: TGTGCCACCGCGCGCCCGGGTTCAGGCACAGATACGCAGTATTTT; J: TRBJ2-3; length: 15; V: TRBV15; D: .; size: .
CDR3: CASSLPGVGGEKLFF; DNA: TGCGCCAGCAGCTTGCCAGGGGTTGGAGGTGAAAAACTGTTTTTT; J: TRBJ1-4; length: 15; V: TRBV5-1; D: .; size: .
CDR3: CSARQGTTQYF; DNA: TGCAGTGCCAGACAGGGGACAACGCAGTATTTT; J: TRBJ2-3; length: 11; V: TRBV20-1; D: TRBD1; size: .
CDR3: CASSQERDPLIDGYTF; DNA: TGTGCCAGCAGCCAAGAGCGGGATCCCTTAATTGATGGCTACACCTTC; J: TRBJ1-2; length: 16; V: TRBV4-2; D: .; size: .
CDR3: CSVQSQPGETQYF; DNA: TGCAGCGTCCAGAGCCAGCCAGGAGAGACCCAGTACTTC; J: TRBJ2-5; length: 13; V: TRBV29-1; D: .; size: once
CDR3: CASTSPGQGTYEQYF; DNA: TGTGCCAGCACCTCTCCGGGACAGGGTACCTACGAGCAGTACTTC; J: TRBJ2-7; length: 15; V: TRBV6-5; D: TRBD1; size: .
CDR3: CSVLLDGELYGYTF; DNA: TGCAGCGTTCTTCTCGACGGAGAGCTCTATGGCTACACCTTC; J: TRBJ1-2; length: 14; V: TRBV29-1; D: .; size: .
CDR3: CASSSRGTVYNEQFF; DNA: TGTGCCAGCAGCTCCAGGGGGACAGTTTACAATGAGCAGTTCTTC; J: TRBJ2-1; length: 15; V: TRBV7-6; D: TRBD1; size: .
CDR3: CASSLDRGPGELFF; DNA: TGCGCCAGCAGCTTGGACAGGGGTCCCGGGGAGCTGTTTTTT; J: TRBJ2-2; length: 14; V: TRBV5-1; D: TRBD1; size: .
CDR3: CASSEPGYNSPLHF; DNA: TGTGCCAGCAGTGAACCCGGTTATAATTCACCCCTCCACTTT; J: TRBJ1-6; length: 14; V: TRBV25-1; D: .; size: .
CDR3: CASSYNRLTPRGYGYTF; DNA: TGTGCCAGCAGCTATAACCGACTGACTCCTAGGGGCTATGGCTACACCTTC; J: TRBJ1-2; length: 17; V: TRBV5-6; D: .; size: .
CDR3: CASSLLEGTEAFF; DNA: TGTGCCAGCAGCCTCCTTGAGGGCACTGAAGCTTTCTTT; J: TRBJ1-1; length: 13; V: TRBV7-9; D: .; size: .
CDR3: CATSRGTGRAFF; DNA: TGTGCCACCAGCAGAGGGACAGGGAGAGCTTTCTTT; J: TRBJ1-1; length: 12; V: TRBV15; D: TRBD1; size: .
CDR3: CASSLEDRVKYF; DNA: TGTGCCAGCAGCTTGGAGGACAGGGTGAAGTATTTT; J: TRBJ2-3; length: 12; V: TRBV5-4; D: TRBD1; size: .
CDR3: CASSSAGTGEDRDYGYTF; DNA: TGCGCCAGCAGCTCCGCCGGGACAGGGGAGGATCGCGACTATGGCTACACCTTC; J: TRBJ1-2; length: 18; V: TRBV5-1; D: TRBD1; size: once
CDR3: CATSTDRGGFQETQYF; DNA: TGTGCCACCAGCACCGACAGGGGAGGCTTCCAAGAGACCCAGTACTTC; J: TRBJ2-5; length: 16; V: TRBV15; D: TRBD1; size: .
CDR3: CASSYGGGFETYEQYF; DNA: TGCGCCAGCAGCTATGGCGGGGGGTTTGAAACCTACGAGCAGTACTTC; J: TRBJ2-7; length: 16; V: TRBV5-1; D: TRBD2; size: .
CDR3: CASSLARASGNNEQFF; DNA: TGTGCCAGCAGCTTAGCGCGAGCTAGCGGGAACAATGAGCAGTTCTTC; J: TRBJ2-1; length: 16; V: TRBV7-9; D: TRBD2; size: .